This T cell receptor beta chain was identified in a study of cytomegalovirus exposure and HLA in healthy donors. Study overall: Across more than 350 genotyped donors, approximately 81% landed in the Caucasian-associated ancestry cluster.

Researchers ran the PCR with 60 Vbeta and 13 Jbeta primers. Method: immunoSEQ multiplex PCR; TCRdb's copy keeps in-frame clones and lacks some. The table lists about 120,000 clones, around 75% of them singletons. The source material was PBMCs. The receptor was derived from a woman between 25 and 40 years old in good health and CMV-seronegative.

DNA for the CDR3: TGTGCCAGCTCCGCAGTTATGAACACTGAAGCTTTCTTT. Encoded protein: CASSAVMNTEAFF. The V and J genes are TRBV6-6 and TRBJ1-1, with D hard to call. The CDR3 contains 13 residues. Trimming took 8 bases from V and 0 from J, leaving 10 bases between them. Germline V gene lookup returns CDR1 MNHNY and CDR2 SVGAGI (reference sequence).